These T cell receptor beta chains were read from a single sample in a study of a mutant IDH1 vaccine in newly diagnosed glioma. Their recognized antigens are unknown. Libraries were prepared by immunoSEQ multiplex PCR; TCRdb keeps only in-frame clonotypes and omits some of them. The sample has over 35,000 clones; approximately 88% are singletons. The sample here was PBMCs, taken from a glioma patient whose treatment included an IDH1 peptide vaccine. Receptors were obtained from a woman in her late teens or twenties with glioma. Some clones in this sample may be carry-over from other donors' samples. CDR3s include the opening cysteine and the closing phenylalanine or tryptophan. A D gene is named only where the DNA matches it firmly. Some rows mark clone size as missing; the rest say once, few, many or name a class of expanded clone.

d_gene	v_gene	abundance	j_gene	CDR3nt	CDR3aa
TRBD1	TRBV4-3	once	TRBJ2-3	TGCGCCAGCAGCCAAGACGGGACAGGGCCAGATACGCAGTATTTT	CASSQDGTGPDTQYF
TRBD1	TRBV7-9	NA	TRBJ2-2	TGTGCCAGCAGCCAAGGCACAGGGGTCACCGGGGAGCTGTTTTTT	CASSQGTGVTGELFF
NA	TRBV4-1	NA	TRBJ1-3	TGCGCCAGCAGCCAAACGAATTCCAGGGCTGGAAACACCATATATTTT	CASSQTNSRAGNTIYF
TRBD2	TRBV6-5	NA	TRBJ2-3	TGTGCCAGCAGTCTCGCGGGGGGTCGGGATACGCAGTATTTT	CASSLAGGRDTQYF
NA	TRBV25-1	NA	TRBJ2-7	TGTGCCAGCAGTGACGTCTACGAGCAGTACTTC	CASSDVYEQYF
NA	TRBV7-2	NA	TRBJ2-5	TGTGCCAGCAGCCAATGGGTTTTCGAAAGAGAGACCCAGTACTTC	CASSQWVFERETQYF
NA	TRBV27	NA	TRBJ2-7	TGTGCCAGCAGTTCCAACATCAAGACCTACGAGCAGTACTTC	CASSSNIKTYEQYF
NA	TRBV5-1	NA	TRBJ2-7	TGCGCCAGCAAGGTAACTAACTCCTACGAGCAGTACTTC	CASKVTNSYEQYF
NA	TRBV7-6	NA	TRBJ2-7	TGTGCCAGCAGCCGGACATCCTCCTACGAGCAGTACTTC	CASSRTSSYEQYF
NA	TRBV19	NA	TRBJ2-6	TGTGCCAGTAGATCGACGGTCTCTGGGGCCAACGTCCTGACTTTC	CASRSTVSGANVLTF
TRBD1	TRBV27	NA	TRBJ2-7	TGTGCCAGCTCCCCCGGGACAGGGGGTTACGAGCAGTACTTC	CASSPGTGGYEQYF
NA	TRBV7-9	NA	TRBJ2-5	TGTGCCAGCAGCCCCCGGACCAGAGAGACCCAGTACTTC	CASSPRTRETQYF
NA	TRBV5-6	NA	TRBJ1-3	TGTGCCAGCAGCTTGACTGGAAACACCATATATTTT	CASSLTGNTIYF
NA	TRBV5-5	NA	TRBJ1-3	TGTGCCAGCAGCGTGTTCTCTGGAAACACCATATATTTT	CASSVFSGNTIYF
NA	TRBV27	NA	TRBJ2-7	TGTGCCAGCGCCTTGGGCAGGGACGACTACGAGCAGTACTTC	CASALGRDDYEQYF
NA	TRBV6-6	NA	TRBJ2-6	TGTGCCAGCAGTGCGGCTGGGGCCAACGTCCTGACTTTC	CASSAAGANVLTF
NA	TRBV19	once	TRBJ1-1	TGTGCCAGTAGTATCGGGAGTCTTCCCGGGGGGAACACTGAAGCTTTCTTT	CASSIGSLPGGNTEAFF
TRBD1	TRBV11-2	few	TRBJ1-4	TGTGCCAGCAGCTCGGGACAGCACTCGGGCCTTCTGTTTTTT	CASSSGQHSGLLFF
NA	TRBV7-9	NA	TRBJ1-1	TGTGCCAGCAGCTTAACGGGGGGATCTGGTACTGAAGCTTTCTTT	CASSLTGGSGTEAFF
TRBD2	TRBV6-1	few	TRBJ2-7	TGTGCCAGCAGTGGGACAGCCGGGACTAGGGTTGTGGGCTACGAGCAGTACTTC	CASSGTAGTRVVGYEQYF
TRBD2	TRBV6-6	once	TRBJ2-2	TGTGCCAGCAGGCCCGGGGGGACGAACACCGGGGAGCTGTTTTTT	CASRPGGTNTGELFF
NA	TRBV27	NA	TRBJ2-3	TGTGCCAGCAGTTTCACCGGGGATACGCAGTATTTT	CASSFTGDTQYF
NA	TRBV15	NA	TRBJ1-2	TGTGCCACCAGCAGAGAGCAGGTCTATGGCTACACCTTC	CATSREQVYGYTF
TRBD2	TRBV19	NA	TRBJ2-5	TGTGCCAGTAGACCTAGACTAGCGGGATGGCAAGAGACCCAGTACTTC	CASRPRLAGWQETQYF
NA	TRBV6-1	NA	TRBJ1-5	TGTGCCAGCAGACAGGGCCTCAATCAGCCCCAGCATTTT	CASRQGLNQPQHF
NA	TRBV7-9	NA	TRBJ1-5	TGTGCCAGCAGCCTTCGGGATCAGCCCCAGCATTTT	CASSLRDQPQHF
TRBD2	TRBV6-1	NA	TRBJ2-1	TGTGCCAGCCGACCAGCGGGGGTCTCCTACAATGAGCAGTTCTTC	CASRPAGVSYNEQFF
NA	TRBV6-5	NA	TRBJ1-1	TGTGCCAGCAGTCATACCAGGAATATGAACACTGAAGCTTTCTTT	CASSHTRNMNTEAFF
NA	TRBV19	once	TRBJ1-1	TGTGCCAGTAGTGCCCTCGGGGTAATGAACACTGAAGCTTTCTTT	CASSALGVMNTEAFF
NA	TRBV27	NA	TRBJ1-2	TGTGCCAGCAGTTCTGACCTTGGGTTTGGCTACACCTTC	CASSSDLGFGYTF
TRBD1	TRBV10-1	NA	TRBJ1-2	TGCGCCAGCAGTGGCAGGGGGCTCCTCCCGTCCCAACTGACCACTAACTATGGCTACACCTTC	CASSGRGLLPSQLTTNYGYTF
NA	TRBV5-4	NA	TRBJ2-7	TGTGCCAGCAGCTTGGTAGAGGACCAGGGAAGCTACGAGCAGTACTTC	CASSLVEDQGSYEQYF
NA	TRBV7-3	NA	TRBJ1-2	TGTGCCAGCAGCTTAAATCCGGGGGCTAGGTTGGATGGCTACACCTTC	CASSLNPGARLDGYTF
NA	TRBV6-5	NA	TRBJ1-3	TGTGCCAGCAGTTACTCGGCGGGACGTGGAAACACCATATATTTT	CASSYSAGRGNTIYF
TRBD1	TRBV2	NA	TRBJ2-5	TGTGCCAGCAGAGGACAGGGCCAAGAGACCCAGTACTTC	CASRGQGQETQYF